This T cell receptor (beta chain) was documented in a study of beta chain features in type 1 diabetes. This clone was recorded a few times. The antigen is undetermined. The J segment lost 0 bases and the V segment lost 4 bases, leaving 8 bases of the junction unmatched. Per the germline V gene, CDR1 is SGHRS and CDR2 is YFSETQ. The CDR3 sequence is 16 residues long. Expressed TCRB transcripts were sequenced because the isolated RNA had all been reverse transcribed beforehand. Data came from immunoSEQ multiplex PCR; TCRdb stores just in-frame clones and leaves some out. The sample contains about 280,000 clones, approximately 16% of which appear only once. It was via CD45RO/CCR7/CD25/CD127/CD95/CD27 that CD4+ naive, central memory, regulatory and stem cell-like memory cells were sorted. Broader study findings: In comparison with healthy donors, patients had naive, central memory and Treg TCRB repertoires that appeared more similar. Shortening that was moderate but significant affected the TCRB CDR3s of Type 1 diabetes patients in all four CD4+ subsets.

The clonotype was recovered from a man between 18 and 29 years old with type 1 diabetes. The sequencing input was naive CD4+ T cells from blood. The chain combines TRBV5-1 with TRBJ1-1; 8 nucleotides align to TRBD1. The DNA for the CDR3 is TGCGCCAGCAGCCTAAACCCAGGGGGCCTGAACACTGAAGCTTTCTTT. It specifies CASSLNPGGLNTEAFF.